The 3 T cell receptor beta chains listed next were all sequenced from one sample in a study of patients and donors after allogeneic stem cell transplantation. TCRdb called the RT-PCR reads again in MiXCR, with one record for every CDR3 protein. The profile covers about 150,000 distinct CDR3 sequences, with about two fifths appearing a single time and roughly 50% taken by the ten largest. The sequencing sample was made of blood, either unsorted or a sorted T cell fraction (not recorded which). The receptors originated from a human donor who was either an allogeneic HSCT recipient or a stem cell or donor lymphocyte infusion donor (not recorded which). It is not recorded whose cells these are; they may come from a transplant donor.

The gene calls are TRBV9 and TRBJ1-3; no reliable D call. V was pared by 4 bases and J by 0 bases, with 11 bases between. The V gene's germline CDR1 is SGDLS and CDR2 YYNGEE. The CDR3 is 15 amino acids. CDR3 sequence (DNA): TGTGCCAGCAGCCGCGGGATCGACTCTGGAAACACCATATATTTT. Its protein product is CASSRGIDSGNTIYF.

The chain is built from TRBV5-1 and TRBJ2-3; 7 bases align to TRBD2. Germline CDR1 and CDR2: SGHRS and YFSETQ. V was pared by 4 bases and J by 2 bases, with 10 bases of the junction left unmatched. The CDR3 is made up of 16 amino acids. The CDR3 spells CASSPRLAGDTDTQYF. The CDR3 DNA sequence: TGCGCCAGCAGCCCTCGCCTTGCGGGGGACACAGATACGCAGTATTTT. The full variable domain, its missing parts supplied by reference TRBV5-1 and TRBJ2-3, is KAGVTQTPRYLIKTRGQQVTLSCSPISGHRSVSWYQQTPGQGLQFLFEYFSETQRNKGNFPGRFSGRQFSNSRSEMNVSTLELGDSALYLCASSPRLAGDTDTQYFGPGTRLTVL.

The chain employs TRBV20-1 and TRBJ1-2; D gene ambiguous. This CDR3 comprises 14 residues. V lost 0 bases and J 1 base, leaving 9 bases between the germline ends. The germline V gene has CDR1 DFQATT and CDR2 SNEGSKA (reference sequence). The CDR3 protein is CSAREGVYNYGYTF. The CDR3 coding sequence is TGCAGTGCTAGAGAAGGAGTCTATAACTATGGCTACACCTTC.